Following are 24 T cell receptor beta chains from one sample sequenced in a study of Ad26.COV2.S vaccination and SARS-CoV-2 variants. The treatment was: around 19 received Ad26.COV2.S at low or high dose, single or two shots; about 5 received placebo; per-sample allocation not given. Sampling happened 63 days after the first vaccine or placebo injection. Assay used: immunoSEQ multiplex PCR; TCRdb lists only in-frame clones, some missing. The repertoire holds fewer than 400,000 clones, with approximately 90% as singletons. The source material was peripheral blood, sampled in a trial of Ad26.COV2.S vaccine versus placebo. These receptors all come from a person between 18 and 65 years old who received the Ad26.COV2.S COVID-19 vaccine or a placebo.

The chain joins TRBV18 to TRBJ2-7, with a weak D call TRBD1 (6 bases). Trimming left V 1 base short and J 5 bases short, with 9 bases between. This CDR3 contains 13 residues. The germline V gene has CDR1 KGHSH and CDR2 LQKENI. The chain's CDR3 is CASSPQRTDEQYF. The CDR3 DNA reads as TGTGCCAGCTCACCACAGCGGACAGACGAGCAGTACTTC.

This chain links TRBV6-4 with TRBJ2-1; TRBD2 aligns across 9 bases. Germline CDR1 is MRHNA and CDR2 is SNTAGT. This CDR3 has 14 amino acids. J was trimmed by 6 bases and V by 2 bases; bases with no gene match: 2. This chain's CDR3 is CASSDGGGANEQFF. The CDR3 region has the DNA TGTGCCAGCAGTGACGGCGGGGGGGCCAATGAGCAGTTCTTC.

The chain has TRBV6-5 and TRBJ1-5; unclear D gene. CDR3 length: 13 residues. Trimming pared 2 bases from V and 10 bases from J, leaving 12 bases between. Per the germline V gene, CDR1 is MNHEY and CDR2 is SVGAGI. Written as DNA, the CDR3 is TGTGCCAGCAGTTACGCCTCGGGTAGACCCCAGCATTTT. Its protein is CASSYASGRPQHF.

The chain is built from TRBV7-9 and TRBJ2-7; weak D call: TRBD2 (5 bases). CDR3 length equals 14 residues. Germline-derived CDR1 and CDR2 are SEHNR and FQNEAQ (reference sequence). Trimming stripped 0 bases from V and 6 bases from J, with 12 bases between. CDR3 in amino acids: CASSLASTIPEQYF. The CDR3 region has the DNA TGTGCCAGCAGCTTAGCGTCGACTATCCCCGAGCAGTACTTC.

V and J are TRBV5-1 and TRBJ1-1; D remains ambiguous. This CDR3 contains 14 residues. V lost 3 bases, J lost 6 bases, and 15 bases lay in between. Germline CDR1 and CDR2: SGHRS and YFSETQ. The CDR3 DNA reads TGCGCCAGCAGCTCATGGACCCACGAACCTGAAGCTTTCTTT. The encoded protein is CASSSWTHEPEAFF.

The CDR3 DNA reads TGTGCCAGCAGCTTATTGAGGACTAACACCGGGGAGCTGTTTTTT. It translates to CASSLLRTNTGELFF. The chain carries TRBV7-6 and TRBJ2-2; perhaps TRBD2 as D (5 bases). The germline CDR1 and CDR2 sequences are SGHVS and FNYEAQ. V lost 2 bases and J 2 bases, leaving 9 bases between the germline ends. CDR3 size: 15 residues.

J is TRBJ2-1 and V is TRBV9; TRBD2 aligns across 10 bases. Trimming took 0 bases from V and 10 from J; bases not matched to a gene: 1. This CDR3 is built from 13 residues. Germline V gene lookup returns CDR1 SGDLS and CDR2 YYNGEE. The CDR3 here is CASSVALAGEQFF. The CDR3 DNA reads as TGTGCCAGCAGCGTAGCACTAGCGGGGGAGCAGTTCTTC.

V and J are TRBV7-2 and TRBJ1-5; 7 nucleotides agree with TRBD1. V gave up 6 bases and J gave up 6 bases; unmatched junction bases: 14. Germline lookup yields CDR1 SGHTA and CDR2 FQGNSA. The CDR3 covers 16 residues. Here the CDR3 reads CASRTGAVGFFQPQHF. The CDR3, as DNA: TGTGCCAGCAGAACAGGGGCCGTCGGGTTTTTTCAGCCCCAGCATTTT.

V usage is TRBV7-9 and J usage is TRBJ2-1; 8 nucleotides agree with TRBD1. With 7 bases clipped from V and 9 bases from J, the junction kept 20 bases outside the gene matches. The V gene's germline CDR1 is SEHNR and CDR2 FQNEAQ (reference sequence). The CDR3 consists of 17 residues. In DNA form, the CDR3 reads TGTGCCAGCATCATACAGGGGGGTCTGTCTGGGACGGGTGAGCAGTTCTTC. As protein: CASIIQGGLSGTGEQFF.

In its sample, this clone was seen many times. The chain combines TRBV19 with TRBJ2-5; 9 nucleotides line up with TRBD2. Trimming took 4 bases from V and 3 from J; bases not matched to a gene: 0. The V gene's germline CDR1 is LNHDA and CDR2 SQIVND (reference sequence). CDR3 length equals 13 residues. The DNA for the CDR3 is TGTGCCAGTAGTAGGACTAGCGAAGAGACCCAGTACTTC. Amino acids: CASSRTSEETQYF.

Here the CDR3 reads CASSPLYEQYF. CDR3 DNA: TGTGCCAGCAGCCCCCTCTACGAGCAGTACTTC. The rearrangement uses TRBV7-9 and TRBJ2-7; D is unresolved. The V gene lost 5 bases and the J gene lost 3 bases, with 5 bases spanning the gap. CDR3 length: 11 residues. The germline gives CDR1 SEHNR, CDR2 FQNEAQ (reference sequence).

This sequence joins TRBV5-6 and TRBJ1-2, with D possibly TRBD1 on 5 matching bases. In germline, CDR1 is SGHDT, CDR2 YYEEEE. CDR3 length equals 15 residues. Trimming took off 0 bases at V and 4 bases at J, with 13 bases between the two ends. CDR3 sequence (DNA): TGTGCCAGCAGCTTGGGACAGCCTATAATCTATGGCTACACCTTC. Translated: CASSLGQPIIYGYTF.

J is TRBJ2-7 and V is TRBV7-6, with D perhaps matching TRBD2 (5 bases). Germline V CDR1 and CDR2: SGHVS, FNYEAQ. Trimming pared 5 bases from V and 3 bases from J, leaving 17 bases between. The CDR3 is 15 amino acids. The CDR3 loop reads CASSPDIYGGYEQYF. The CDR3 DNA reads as TGTGCCAGCAGCCCTGACATATATGGAGGCTACGAGCAGTACTTC.

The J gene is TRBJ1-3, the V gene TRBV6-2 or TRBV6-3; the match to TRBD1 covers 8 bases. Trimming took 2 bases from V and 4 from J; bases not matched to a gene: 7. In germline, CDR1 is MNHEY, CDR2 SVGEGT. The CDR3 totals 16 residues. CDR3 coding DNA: TGTGCCAGCAGTTACCCGGACAGGGTTGGAGGAAACACCATATATTTT. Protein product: CASSYPDRVGGNTIYF.

CDR3 loop: CASSLARDREYEQYF. CDR3 sequence (DNA): TGTGCCAGCAGCTTAGCGAGGGACAGAGAGTACGAGCAGTACTTC. The chain joins TRBV7-2 to TRBJ2-7, with 7 bases lining up with TRBD1. The CDR3 extends over 15 amino acids. Germline V gene data show CDR1 as SGHTA and CDR2 as FQGNSA. V dropped 0 bases and J dropped 4; count of bases not matched to a gene: 6.

CDR3 coding DNA: TGTGCCAGCAGTTGGGCCGGGGAGCTGTTTTTT. Translating it yields CASSWAGELFF. The chain is built from TRBV28 and TRBJ2-2; unclear D gene. The CDR3 loop spans 11 amino acids. The V end lost 4 bases, the J end lost 6 bases, and 3 bases lay between the germline ends. The V gene's germline CDR1 is MDHEN and CDR2 SYDVKM. The full variable domain, in which reference TRBV28 and TRBJ2-2 provide the parts outside the CDR3, is DVKVTQSSRYLVKRTGEKVFLECVQDMDHENMFWYRQDPGLGLRLIYFSYDVKMKEKGDIPEGYSVSREKKERFSLILESASTNQTSMYLCASSWAGELFFGEGSRLTVL.

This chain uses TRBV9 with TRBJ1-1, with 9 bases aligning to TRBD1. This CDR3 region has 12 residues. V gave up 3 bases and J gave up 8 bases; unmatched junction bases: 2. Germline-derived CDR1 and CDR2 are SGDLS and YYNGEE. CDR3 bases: TGTGCCAGCAGCGCGGACAGGGGAGAAGCTTTCTTT. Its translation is CASSADRGEAFF.

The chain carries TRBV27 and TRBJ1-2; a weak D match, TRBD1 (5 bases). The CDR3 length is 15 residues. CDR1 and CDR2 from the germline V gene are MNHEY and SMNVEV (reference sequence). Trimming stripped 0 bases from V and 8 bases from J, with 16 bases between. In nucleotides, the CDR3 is TGTGCCAGCAGTTTATCTTGGGACCCCATCTCCGGCTACACCTTC. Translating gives CASSLSWDPISGYTF.

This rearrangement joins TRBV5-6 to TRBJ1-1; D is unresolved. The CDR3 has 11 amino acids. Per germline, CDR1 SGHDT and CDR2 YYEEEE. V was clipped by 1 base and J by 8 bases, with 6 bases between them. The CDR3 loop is CASSLRTEAFF. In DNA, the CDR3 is TGTGCCAGCAGCTTGCGAACCGAAGCTTTCTTT.

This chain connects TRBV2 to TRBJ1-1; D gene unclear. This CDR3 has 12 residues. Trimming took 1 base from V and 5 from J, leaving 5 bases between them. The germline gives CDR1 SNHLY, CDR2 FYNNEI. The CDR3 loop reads CASSEGSTEAFF. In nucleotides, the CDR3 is TGTGCCAGCAGTGAAGGGAGTACTGAAGCTTTCTTT.

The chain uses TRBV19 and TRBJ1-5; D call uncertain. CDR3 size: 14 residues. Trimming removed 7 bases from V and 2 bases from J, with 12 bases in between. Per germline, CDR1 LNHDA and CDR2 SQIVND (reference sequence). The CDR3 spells CASTARHGNQPQHF. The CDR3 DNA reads TGTGCCAGTACCGCCCGGCATGGCAATCAGCCCCAGCATTTT. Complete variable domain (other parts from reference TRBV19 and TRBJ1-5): DGGITQSPKYLFRKEGQNVTLSCEQNLNHDAMYWYRQDPGQGLRLIYYSQIVNDFQKGDIAEGYSVSREKKESFPLTVTSAQKNPTAFYLCASTARHGNQPQHFGDGTRLSIL.

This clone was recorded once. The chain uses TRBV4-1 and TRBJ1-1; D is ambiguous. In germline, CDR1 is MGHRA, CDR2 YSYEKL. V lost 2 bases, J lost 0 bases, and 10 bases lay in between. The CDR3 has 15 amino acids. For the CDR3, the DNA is TGCGCCAGCAGCCAACCACGCGGTCTGAACACTGAAGCTTTCTTT. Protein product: CASSQPRGLNTEAFF.

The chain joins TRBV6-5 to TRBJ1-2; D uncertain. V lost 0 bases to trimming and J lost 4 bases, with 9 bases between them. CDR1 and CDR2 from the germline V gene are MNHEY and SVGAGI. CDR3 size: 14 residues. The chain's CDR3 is CASSYSGRSYGYTF. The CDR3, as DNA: TGTGCCAGCAGTTACTCGGGCCGGTCCTATGGCTACACCTTC.

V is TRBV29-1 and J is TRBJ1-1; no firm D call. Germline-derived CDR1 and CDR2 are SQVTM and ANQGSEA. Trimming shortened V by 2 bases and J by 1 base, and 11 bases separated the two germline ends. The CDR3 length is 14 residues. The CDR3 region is CSVEKGGENTEAFF. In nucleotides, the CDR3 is TGCAGCGTTGAAAAGGGCGGAGAGAACACTGAAGCTTTCTTT.